This TCR beta chain comes out of a study of blood T cell repertoires in COVID-19. Study information: Samples representing acute and convalescent COVID-19 were sourced from the United States, Italy and Spain. PBMCs, B-cell-depleted T cells, or T cells were the source of the cDNA or gDNA that made up the material.

V lost 6 bases and J 3 bases, leaving 5 bases between the germline ends. The germline CDR1 and CDR2 sequences are ENHRY and SYGVKD. The CDR3 runs 11 residues. In the authors' workflow: How many nucleated cells were present was estimated from reference gene primer amplification. Assay used: immunoSEQ multiplex PCR; TCRdb lists only in-frame clones, some missing. V and J calls and clone size are those listed in that table; D and trimming were worked out from the DNA. The data hold tens of thousands of clones, with around 83% observed a single time. The source material was peripheral blood. The clonotype comes from a woman aged 80 or older with active or convalescent COVID-19. This chain connects TRBV10-3 to TRBJ1-1; D is undetermined. The CDR3 sequence is CAISTDTEAFF. CDR3 bases: TGTGCCATCAGCACTGACACTGAAGCTTTCTTT.